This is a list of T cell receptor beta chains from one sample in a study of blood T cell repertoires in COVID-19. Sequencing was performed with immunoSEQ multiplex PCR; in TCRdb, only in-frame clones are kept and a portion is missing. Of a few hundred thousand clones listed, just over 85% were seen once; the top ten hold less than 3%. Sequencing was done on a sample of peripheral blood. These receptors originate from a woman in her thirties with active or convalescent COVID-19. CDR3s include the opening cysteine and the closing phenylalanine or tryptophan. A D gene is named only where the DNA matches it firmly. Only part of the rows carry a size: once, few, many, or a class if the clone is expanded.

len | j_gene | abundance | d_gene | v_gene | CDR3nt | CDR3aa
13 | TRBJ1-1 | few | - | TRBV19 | TGTGCCAGTAGTGGTCAGGGTCGGGCTGAAGCTTTCTTT | CASSGQGRAEAFF
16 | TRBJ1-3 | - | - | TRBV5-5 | TGTGCCAGCAGCTTGGCCGGGTGGGTCTCTGGAAACACCATATATTTT | CASSLAGWVSGNTIYF
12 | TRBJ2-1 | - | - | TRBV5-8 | TGTGCCAGCAGCTTGGATTTCGATGAGCAGTTCTTC | CASSLDFDEQFF
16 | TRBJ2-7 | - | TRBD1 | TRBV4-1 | TGCGCCAGCAGCCACATACTGGGACAGGGCGACTACGAGCAGTACTTC | CASSHILGQGDYEQYF
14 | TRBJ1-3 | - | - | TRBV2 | TGTGCCAGCAATAGGCAGGGGAGCGGAAACACCATATATTTT | CASNRQGSGNTIYF
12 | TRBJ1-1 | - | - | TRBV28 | TGTGCCAGCAGCACAGCGAACACTGAAGCTTTCTTT | CASSTANTEAFF
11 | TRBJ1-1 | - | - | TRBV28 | TGTGCCAGCAGTTTCGGACAGAAGACTTTCTTT | CASSFGQKTFF
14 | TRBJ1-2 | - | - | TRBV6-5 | TGTGCCACCTTAAAGGGGACAAATAACTATGGCTACACCTTC | CATLKGTNNYGYTF
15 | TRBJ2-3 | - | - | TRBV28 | TGTGCCAGCAGTTTCAGGGACTCCGCCACAGATACGCAGTATTTT | CASSFRDSATDTQYF
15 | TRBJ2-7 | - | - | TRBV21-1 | TGTGCCAGCAGCAAATCGGACAGGATCTCCTACGAGCAGTACTTC | CASSKSDRISYEQYF
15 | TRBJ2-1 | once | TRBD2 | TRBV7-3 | TGTGCCAGCAGCCGGGGGGACTCCTCCTACAATGAGCAGTTCTTC | CASSRGDSSYNEQFF
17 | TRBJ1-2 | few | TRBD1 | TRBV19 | TGTGCCAGTAGTATCTCCCCCGGCAGGGGGCAAAACTATGGCTACACCTTC | CASSISPGRGQNYGYTF
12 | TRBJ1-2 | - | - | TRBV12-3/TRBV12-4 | TGTGCCAGCAGCTTAACTACCTATGGCTACACCTTC | CASSLTTYGYTF
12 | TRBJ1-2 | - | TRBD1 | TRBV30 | TGTGCCTGGAGTGAGGGGGCGCGAGGCTACACCTTC | CAWSEGARGYTF
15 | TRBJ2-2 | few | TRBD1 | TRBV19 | TGTGCCAGTAGTTTCGGAGCAGGGGGCACCGGGGAGCTGTTTTTT | CASSFGAGGTGELFF
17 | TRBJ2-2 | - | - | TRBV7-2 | TGTGCCAGCAGCTTATTCAGCGGGTTCAAGAACACCGGGGAGCTGTTTTTT | CASSLFSGFKNTGELFF
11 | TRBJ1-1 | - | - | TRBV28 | TGTGCCAGCAGCGGTAACACTGAAGCTTTCTTT | CASSGNTEAFF
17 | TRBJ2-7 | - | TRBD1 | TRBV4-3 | TGCGCCAGCAGCCAAGATCATGGGGACAGGGCGACCTACGAGCAGTACTTC | CASSQDHGDRATYEQYF
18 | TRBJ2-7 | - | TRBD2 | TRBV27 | TGTGCCAGCACCCCTATTAGACTAGCGGGGGCCGGTGGGTACGAGCAGTACTTC | CASTPIRLAGAGGYEQYF
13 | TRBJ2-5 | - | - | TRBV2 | TGTGCCAGCAATCGGGGAAACCAAGAGACCCAGTACTTC | CASNRGNQETQYF
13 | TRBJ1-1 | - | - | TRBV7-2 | TGTGCCAGCAGCTCCGTCCGAGGGACTGAAGCTTTCTTT | CASSSVRGTEAFF
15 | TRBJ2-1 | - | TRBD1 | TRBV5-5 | TGTGCCAGCAGCTTGGGGACAGGGGCCTACAATGAGCAGTTCTTC | CASSLGTGAYNEQFF
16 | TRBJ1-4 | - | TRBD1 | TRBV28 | TGTGCCAGCAGTTTAAGACAGGGGGCGGCTAATGAAAAACTGTTTTTT | CASSLRQGAANEKLFF
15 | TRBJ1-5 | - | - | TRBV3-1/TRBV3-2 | TGTGCCAGCAGCCAAGATCGCGGGAGGGATCAGCCCCAGCATTTT | CASSQDRGRDQPQHF
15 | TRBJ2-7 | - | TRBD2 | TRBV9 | TGTGCCAGCAGCCCAGGTGGGGGGGGCTCCTACGAGCAGTACTTC | CASSPGGGGSYEQYF
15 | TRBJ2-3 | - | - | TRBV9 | TGTGCCAGCAGCGTAGTCGGACAGAAAACAGATACGCAGTATTTT | CASSVVGQKTDTQYF
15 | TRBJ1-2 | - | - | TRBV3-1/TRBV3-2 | TGTGCCAGCAGCCGGGGCGGCGGGGATGGCTATGGCTACACCTTC | CASSRGGGDGYGYTF
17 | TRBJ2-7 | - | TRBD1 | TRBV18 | TGTGCCAGCTCACCCTCGGGACAGGGAGCGAAATCCTACGAGCAGTACTTC | CASSPSGQGAKSYEQYF
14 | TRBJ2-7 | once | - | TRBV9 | TGTGCCAGCAGCGTAGCTGAGGGTGGGTACGAGCAGTACTTC | CASSVAEGGYEQYF
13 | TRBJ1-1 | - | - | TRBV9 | TGTGCCAGCAGCGAAACAGGGCAGACTGAAGCTTTCTTT | CASSETGQTEAFF